This T cell receptor beta chain stems from a study of blood T cell repertoires in COVID-19. As for the study in general: The analysed material was cDNA or gDNA that came from T cells, B-cell-depleted T cells, or PBMCs.

Original handling: Amplification from reference gene primers served as the basis for estimated nucleated cell counts. Assay: immunoSEQ multiplex PCR; the TCRdb copy retains only in-frame clones and omits some. V and J calls and clone size are given by that table; D and trimming were obtained from the DNA. The sample holds roughly 87,000 clones, roughly 82% seen once. The V segment lost 1 base and the J segment 5 bases; nucleotides outside the gene matches: 17. This CDR3 comprises 18 residues. The germline V gene encodes CDR1 SGHTA and CDR2 FQGNSA. The sequenced sample consisted of peripheral blood. This receptor was identified in a man in his fifties with active COVID-19. The V call is TRBV7-2, the J call TRBJ2-7; 7 bases line up with TRBD2. CDR3 protein: CASSLGFRSLGGEHEQYF. The DNA of the CDR3 is TGTGCCAGCAGCTTAGGGTTTCGATCTCTGGGGGGGGAACACGAGCAGTACTTC.